The source of this T cell receptor (beta chain) is a study of cytomegalovirus exposure and HLA in healthy donors. Overall study results and limits: In an earlier analysis, in under 700 donors, most V segments appeared productive either ~90% or ~30% of the time. Rarity held for most TCR sequences, but there were some public TCRs that occurred in many donors.

V was trimmed by 6 bases and J by 2 bases, leaving 16 bases between them. The germline V gene has CDR1 SNHLY and CDR2 FYNNEI. The CDR3 consists of 15 residues. The PCR used 60 Vbeta and 13 Jbeta primers. The method was immunoSEQ multiplex PCR; TCRdb's version includes in-frame clones alone and lacks a portion of them. The sample records approximately 99,000 clones, around 81% being singletons. In nominal health when sampled, donors likely had unrecorded immune exposures nonetheless. For this clone: The target antigen is unknown.

The sample consisted of PBMCs. The TCR comes from a man aged 40-50 years in good health and CMV-seropositive. The chain links TRBV2 to TRBJ1-1; D gene ambiguous. CDR3 DNA: TGTGCCAGCAGCCCGTATTCCACAGAAAACACTGAAGCTTTCTTT. As protein: CASSPYSTENTEAFF.